This record concerns one T cell receptor beta chain sequence. The data originate from a study of T cells in tuberculosis. Sequencing was performed with immunoSEQ multiplex PCR; in TCRdb, only in-frame clones are kept and a portion is missing. Of 25,000 to 35,000 clones detected, about 90% appear once; the ten largest clones hold roughly 7%. Described time point: new active TB diagnosis, blood taken before or within 7 days of starting treatment. The specimen was PBMCs, collected at tuberculosis diagnosis. The clonotype was recovered from an adult with tuberculosis. Some clones in this sample may be carry-over from other donors' samples.

CDR3 residues: CASTRGSNYGYTF. The DNA of the CDR3 is TGTGCCAGCACAAGGGGATCTAACTATGGCTACACCTTC. The chain combines TRBV28 with TRBJ1-2, with D tentatively TRBD1 (5 bases). Per the germline V gene, CDR1 is MDHEN and CDR2 is SYDVKM. V was clipped by 7 bases and J by 0 bases, with 9 bases between them. The CDR3 totals 13 residues.